These 13 T cell receptor beta chains share one sample of origin, sequenced in a study of T cell clonality in common variable immunodeficiency. Clones were read by immunoSEQ multiplex PCR, and TCRdb kept only the in-frame ones, dropping some. The data show roughly 50,000 clones, none appearing only once, with 3% to 3.5% held by the ten largest. Sequenced sample: peripheral blood mononuclear cells. Receptors were obtained from a person between 18 and 70 years old in good health.

With respect to this clone: The observed sequence ends 3 residues before the CDR3 terminus, with the missing tail filled in from the germline J gene. The rearrangement joins TRBV7-3 to TRBJ2-2; possible D gene TRBD2, 6 bases. CDR1 and CDR2 (germline): SGHTA, FQGTGA. The CDR3 covers 17 residues. The CDR3 sequence: CASSPIDGSAGANVLFF. The sequenced part of the CDR3 DNA is TGTGCCAGCAGCCCCATTGACGGGAGTGCTGGGGCCAACGTG.

This clone was recorded at least ten times. Read data end 3 residues before the CDR3 end; the end is taken from the germline J gene. The chain recombines TRBV30 with TRBJ2-2, with D perhaps TRBD2 (5 bases). Germline V gene sequence: CDR1 GTSNPN, CDR2 SVGIG (reference sequence). V shed 5 bases and J shed 2 bases, with 12 bases lying between them. The CDR3 is 14 amino acids. The chain's CDR3 is CAWARLANTGELFF. The CDR3 DNA, read in part, is TGTGCCTGGGCACGGCTAGCCAACACCGGGGAG.

Ten or more counts support this clone. The CDR3 is CASSWAGVTNEQFF. The sequenced part of the CDR3 DNA is TGTGCCAGCAGCTGGGCGGGAGTAACCAATGAG. This chain uses TRBV13 with TRBJ2-1, with 7 nucleotides matching TRBD2. Read coverage stops 3 residues before the CDR3 terminus; the germline J gene supplies the remainder. Germline CDR1 reads PRHDT; CDR2 reads FYEKMQ (reference sequence). CDR3 length equals 14 residues. With V trimmed by 4 bases and J by 6 bases, 6 bases remained unmatched.

This clone was counted at least ten times. The sequence runs out 3 residues before the end of the CDR3; the remainder is reconstructed from the germline J gene. The chain combines TRBV5-1 with TRBJ1-6; 9 nucleotides line up with TRBD1. The CDR3 spans 15 residues. The trim removed 6 bases at V and 5 bases at J, leaving 6 bases unmatched. Looked up from germline, CDR1 is SGHRS and CDR2 is YFSETQ. The CDR3 sequence: CASKSRTGDNSPLHF. Partial CDR3 DNA: TGCGCCAGCAAATCACGGACAGGGGATAATTCACCC.

As concerns this clone: The read is 3 residues too short to cover the CDR3 end, so that end is filled in from the germline J gene. The rearrangement uses TRBV30 and TRBJ2-4; 7 bases are shared with TRBD1. Germline lookup yields CDR1 GTSNPN and CDR2 SVGIG (reference sequence). The CDR3 has 14 amino acids. The CDR3 loop reads CAWSFSQGHRGQYF. Incomplete CDR3 DNA: TGTGCCTGGTCGTTCTCCCAGGGGCACAGGGGT. Full variable domain (rest looked up from reference TRBV30 and TRBJ2-4): SQTIHQWPATLVQPVGSPLSLECTVEGTSNPNLYWYRQAAGRGLQLLFYSVGIGQISSEVPQNLSASRPQDRQFILSSKKLLLSDSGFYLCAWSFSQGHRGQYFGAGTRLSVL.

This clone was found a few times. The CDR3 DNA, read in part, is TGTGCCAGCGGCGGGACTAGCGGGAGGACCCATACC. Residues: CASGGTSGRTHT. The CDR3, in full, reads CASGGTSGRTHTYTF. This sequence joins TRBV7-2 and TRBJ1-2, with D maybe TRBD1 (5 bases). The CDR3 end is not reached by the read, which stops 3 residues before it; the germline J gene fills it in. This CDR3 comprises 15 residues. CDR1 and CDR2 (germline): SGHTA, FQGNSA.

This clone has at least ten counts. Coverage ceases 3 residues before the CDR3 finishes, and the germline J gene fills in the end. The rearrangement uses TRBV19 and TRBJ1-1; D possibly corresponds to TRBD1 (5 bases). The CDR3 totals 12 residues. The germline V and J ends were trimmed by 6 bases and 2 bases, with 7 bases remaining between them. Germline-derived CDR1 and CDR2 are LNHDA and SQIVND (reference sequence). The CDR3 region is CASRGRNTEAFF. CDR3 bases read: TGTGCCAGTAGGGGGCGAAACACTGAA.

This clone was observed many times. The read is 3 residues too short to cover the CDR3 end, so that end is filled in from the germline J gene. The chain links TRBV30 to TRBJ1-5, with TRBD1 matching 8 bases. V lost 4 bases, J lost 4 bases, and 6 bases stayed unmatched. The CDR3 spans 14 residues. Per the germline V gene, CDR1 is GTSNPN and CDR2 is SVGIG (reference sequence). CDR3 residues: CAWTNGQGNQPQHF. The DNA read from the CDR3 is TGTGCCTGGACCAACGGACAGGGTAATCAGCCC.

The table lists this clone with many counts. The CDR3 extends 3 residues past the end of the read, so its final part is completed from the germline J gene. The rearrangement links TRBV30 to TRBJ2-6, with 7 positions matching TRBD1. There are 12 residues in the CDR3. Germline V gene sequence: CDR1 GTSNPN, CDR2 SVGIG (reference sequence). The V gene end was trimmed by 4 bases and the J gene end by 8 bases; junction bases not matched to a gene: 2. This CDR3 is CAWMTGTNVLTF. The sequenced CDR3 bases are TGTGCCTGGATGACAGGGACCAACGTC.

In this sample, this clone turned up many times. With the read ending 3 residues before the CDR3 end, the germline J gene is used to fill in that end. The chain recombines TRBV2 with TRBJ2-1; 9 nucleotides match TRBD1. Germline-derived CDR1 and CDR2 are SNHLY and FYNNEI. Trimming at V came to 5 bases and at J to 5 bases, leaving 4 bases not matched to a gene. The CDR3 consists of 14 residues. The CDR3 here is CASSPRDRDNEQFF. Partial CDR3 DNA: TGTGCCAGCAGTCCCCGGGACAGGGACAATGAG.

The sample holds many counts of this clone. The read ends 3 residues before the CDR3 terminus; that terminus is restored from the germline J gene. This chain connects TRBV20-1 to TRBJ2-7; TRBD2 agrees at 10 bases. The germline V gene has CDR1 DFQATT and CDR2 SNEGSKA (reference sequence). The CDR3 sequence is 16 residues long. Germline trimming cut 6 bases from V and 0 bases from J; bases unmatched to any gene: 11. This chain's CDR3 is CSALKDGLAASYEQYF. The sequenced part of the CDR3 DNA is TGCAGTGCGTTAAAAGACGGACTAGCGGCCTCCTACGAG.

This clone was seen repeatedly, ten times or more. The read stops 3 residues short of the end of the CDR3; the missing end is completed from the germline J gene. The chain links TRBV18 to TRBJ1-2; 7 bases are shared with TRBD1. Germline V gives CDR1 KGHSH, CDR2 LQKENI. This CDR3 has 13 residues. V lost 4 bases, J lost 5 bases, and 4 bases stayed unmatched. The CDR3 sequence: CASSQGAGYGYTF. The part of the CDR3 DNA that was read is TGTGCCAGCTCACAGGGGGCTGGTTATGGC.

The sample holds many counts of this clone. The read is 3 residues too short to cover the CDR3 end, so that end is filled in from the germline J gene. The chain links TRBV14 to TRBJ1-1; weak D call: TRBD1 (6 bases). This CDR3 is built from 17 residues. The V end was cut by 2 bases, the J end by 1 base, with 17 bases between. The germline V gene encodes CDR1 SGHDN and CDR2 FVKESK. CDR3 residues: CASSQTFTTGENTEAFF. The part of the CDR3 DNA that was read is TGTGCCAGCAGCCAAACGTTTACGACAGGTGAGAACACTGAA.